This T cell receptor (beta chain) was observed in a study of T cell repertoires in cytomegalovirus infection. TCRdb reanalysed the reads using MiXCR and keeps one entry per CDR3 protein. The profile shows 750,000 to 900,000 distinct CDR3 sequences, around 29% of them singletons. On this clonotype: Its specificity is unknown.

J was trimmed by 1 base and V by 5 bases; bases with no gene match: 10. This CDR3 is 16 amino acids long. CDR1 and CDR2 from the germline V gene are MGHDK and SYGVNS. This rearrangement joins TRBV25-1 to TRBJ1-1; 7 bases agree with TRBD1. The sequence derives from a human donor in good health (CMV status not recorded). Some clones in this sample may be carry-over from other donors' samples. The sequenced sample was cultured CD8+ T cells from PBMCs, obtained from culture after CMV antigen stimulation. CDR3 sequence: CASSIQGPPGNTEAFF. In DNA form, the CDR3 reads TGTGCCAGCAGTATACAGGGGCCCCCAGGGAACACTGAAGCTTTCTTT.